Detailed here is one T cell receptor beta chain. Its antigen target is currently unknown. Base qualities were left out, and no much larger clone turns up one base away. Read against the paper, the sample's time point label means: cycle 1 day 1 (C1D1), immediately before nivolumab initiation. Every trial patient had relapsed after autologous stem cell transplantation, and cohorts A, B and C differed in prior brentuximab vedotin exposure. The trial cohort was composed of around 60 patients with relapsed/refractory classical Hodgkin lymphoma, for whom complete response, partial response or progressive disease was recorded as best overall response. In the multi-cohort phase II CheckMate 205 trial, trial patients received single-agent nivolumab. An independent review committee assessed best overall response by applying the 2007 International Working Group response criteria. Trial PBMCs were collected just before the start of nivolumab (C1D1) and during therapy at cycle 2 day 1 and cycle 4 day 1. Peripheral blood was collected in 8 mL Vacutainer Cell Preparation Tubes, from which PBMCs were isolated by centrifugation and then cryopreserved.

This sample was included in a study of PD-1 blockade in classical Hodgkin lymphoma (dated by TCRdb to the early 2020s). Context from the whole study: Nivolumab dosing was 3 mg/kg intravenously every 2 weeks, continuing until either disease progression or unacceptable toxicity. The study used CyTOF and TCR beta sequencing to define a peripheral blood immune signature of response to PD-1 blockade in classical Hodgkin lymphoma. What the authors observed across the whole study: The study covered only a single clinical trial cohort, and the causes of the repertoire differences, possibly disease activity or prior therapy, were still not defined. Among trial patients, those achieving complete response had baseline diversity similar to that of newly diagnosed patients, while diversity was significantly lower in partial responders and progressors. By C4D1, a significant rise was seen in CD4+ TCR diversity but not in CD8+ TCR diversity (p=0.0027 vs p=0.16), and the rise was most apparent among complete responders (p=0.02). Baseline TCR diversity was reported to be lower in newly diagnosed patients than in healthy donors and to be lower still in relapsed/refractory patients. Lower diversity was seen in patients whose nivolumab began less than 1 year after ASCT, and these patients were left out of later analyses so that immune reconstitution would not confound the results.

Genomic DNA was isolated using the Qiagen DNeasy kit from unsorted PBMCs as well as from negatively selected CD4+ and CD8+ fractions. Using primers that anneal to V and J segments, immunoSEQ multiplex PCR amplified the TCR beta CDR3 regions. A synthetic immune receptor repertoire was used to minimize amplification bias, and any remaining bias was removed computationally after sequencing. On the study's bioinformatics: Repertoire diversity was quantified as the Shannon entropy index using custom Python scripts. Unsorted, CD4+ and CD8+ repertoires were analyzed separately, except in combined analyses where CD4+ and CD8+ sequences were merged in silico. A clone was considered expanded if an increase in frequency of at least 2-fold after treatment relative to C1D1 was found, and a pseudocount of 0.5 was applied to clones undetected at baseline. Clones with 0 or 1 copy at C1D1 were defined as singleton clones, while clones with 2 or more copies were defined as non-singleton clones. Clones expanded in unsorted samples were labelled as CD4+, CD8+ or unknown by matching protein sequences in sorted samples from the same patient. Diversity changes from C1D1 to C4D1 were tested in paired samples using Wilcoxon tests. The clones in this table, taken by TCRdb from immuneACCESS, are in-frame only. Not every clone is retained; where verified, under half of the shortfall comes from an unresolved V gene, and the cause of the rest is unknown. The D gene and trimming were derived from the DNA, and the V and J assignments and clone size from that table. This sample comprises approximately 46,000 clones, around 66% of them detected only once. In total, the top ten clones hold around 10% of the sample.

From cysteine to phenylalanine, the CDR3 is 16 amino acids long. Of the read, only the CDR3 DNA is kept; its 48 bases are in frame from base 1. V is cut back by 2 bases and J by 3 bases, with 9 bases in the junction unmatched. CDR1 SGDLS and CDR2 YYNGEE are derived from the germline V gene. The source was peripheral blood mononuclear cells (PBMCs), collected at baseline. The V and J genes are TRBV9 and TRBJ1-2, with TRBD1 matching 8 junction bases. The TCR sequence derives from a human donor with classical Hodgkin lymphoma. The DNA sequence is TGTGCCAGCAGCGTCCAGCCTGGACAGGGTGACTATGGCTACACCTTC. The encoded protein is CASSVQPGQGDYGYTF.